The 18 T cell receptor beta chains listed next were all sequenced from one sample in a study of T-cell memory formation after mild COVID-19. From the 5' RACE reads, TCRdb called clonotypes with MiXCR, one entry per CDR3 protein. The sample lists roughly 52,000 distinct CDR3 sequences; 9.5% were seen once. The specimen was PBMCs or a T cell subset sorted from them (not recorded which). The receptors were gathered from a man between 18 and 35 years old who had mild COVID-19 (a few samples of this study predate the infection). Cell type and time point are not known.

The sample holds many counts of this clonotype. The gene calls are TRBV5-5 and TRBJ2-3; D may be TRBD2 (6 bases). The length of the CDR3 is 14 residues. V lost 7 bases and J lost 6, with 18 bases in between. Germline values: CDR1 SGHKS, CDR2 YYEKEE (reference sequence). CDR3 bases: TGTGCCAGCCACCGTGGGGGGACCGGGGATACGCAGTATTTT. Translated, it gives CASHRGGTGDTQYF.

This sequence joins TRBV11-1 and TRBJ2-3, with 12 bases aligning to TRBD2. J lost 5 bases, V lost 1 base, and 4 bases had no gene match. This CDR3 is built from 16 residues. The V gene's germline CDR1 is SGHAT and CDR2 FQDESV (reference sequence). The CDR3 here is CASSLDGLAGQDTQYF. The DNA for the CDR3 is TGTGCCAGCAGCTTAGACGGACTAGCGGGGCAAGATACGCAGTATTTT.

The chain combines TRBV2 with TRBJ1-5; D remains unclear. Germline CDR1 SNHLY, CDR2 FYNNEI. V lost 7 bases and J lost 1, with 8 bases in between. This CDR3 has 13 residues. The CDR3 protein is CASMQESNQPQHF. The CDR3 DNA follows: TGTGCCAGCATGCAGGAGAGCAATCAGCCCCAGCATTTT.

This clonotype was picked up many times. This chain uses TRBV7-2 with TRBJ2-1; D may be TRBD2 (5 bases). CDR3 length equals 15 residues. In germline, CDR1 is SGHTA, CDR2 FQGNSA. Deletions cut 1 base from V and 4 bases from J, with 11 bases between. CDR3 in DNA: TGTGCCAGCAGCTTAGTGGTCGGGGATTACAATGAGCAGTTCTTC. Its translation: CASSLVVGDYNEQFF. Combining the CDR3 with reference TRBV7-2 and TRBJ2-1 gives the whole variable domain GAGVSQSPSNKVTEKGKDVELRCDPISGHTALYWYRQSLGQGLEFLIYFQGNSAPDKSGLPSDRFSAERTGGSVSTLTIQRTQQEDSAVYLCASSLVVGDYNEQFFGPGTRLTVL.

The CDR3: CASSVTGAGGYTF. The CDR3 DNA follows: TGCGCCAGCAGCGTAACAGGGGCCGGGGGCTACACCTTC. The chain joins TRBV5-1 to TRBJ1-2, with TRBD1 matching 7 bases. The CDR3 runs to 13 residues. The V and J ends lost 4 bases and 8 bases, in that order; junction bases with no gene match: 8. Per germline, CDR1 SGHRS and CDR2 YFSETQ.

The CDR3 nucleotides are TGTGCCAGCAGCTTTAGGGCGGTGACAACTAATGAAAAACTGTTTTTT. This gives the protein CASSFRAVTTNEKLFF. J is TRBJ1-4 and V is TRBV11-2; no clear D. Germline values: CDR1 SGHAT, CDR2 FQNNGV. The CDR3 spans 16 residues. V lost 3 bases and J 0 bases, leaving 11 bases between the germline ends. The full variable domain, rest sourced from reference TRBV11-2 and TRBJ1-4, is EAGVAQSPRYKIIEKRQSVAFWCNPISGHATLYWYQQILGQGPKLLIQFQNNGVVDDSQLPKDRFSAERLKGVDSTLKIQPAKLEDSAVYLCASSFRAVTTNEKLFFGSGTQLSVL.

This clonotype was detected only a few times. The rearrangement links TRBV5-4 to TRBJ2-1; D is perhaps TRBD2 (6 bases). The CDR3 is 14 residues long. The V and J ends lost 3 bases and 4 bases respectively, with 11 bases between them. Germline loops: CDR1 SGHNT, CDR2 YYREEE (reference sequence). Here the CDR3 DNA reads TGTGCCAGCAGCTGGCGGGACGGATACAATGAGCAGTTCTTC. It codes for CASSWRDGYNEQFF.

At least ten counts were recorded for this clonotype. The chain uses TRBV11-2 and TRBJ2-3; unclear D gene. V was cut by 5 bases and J by 3 bases, with 12 bases left in between. Germline assignment: CDR1 SGHAT and CDR2 FQNNGV. This CDR3 has 14 amino acids. The CDR3 loop is CASSADRSTDTQYF. The CDR3 DNA sequence: TGTGCCAGCAGCGCGGACCGGAGTACAGATACGCAGTATTTT.

In this sample, this clonotype turned up a few times. The chain employs TRBV6-6 and TRBJ2-1; the D is unclear. This CDR3 region has 13 residues. V lost 4 bases to trimming and J lost 10 bases, with 14 bases between them. Germline V gene data show CDR1 as MNHNY and CDR2 as SVGAGI (reference sequence). The CDR3 here is CASSFASPGEQFF. CDR3 nucleotides: TGTGCCAGCAGTTTCGCCAGCCCAGGCGAGCAGTTCTTC.

The chain couples TRBV19 to TRBJ1-1, with a tentative D call TRBD1 (5 bases). The germline V gene has CDR1 LNHDA and CDR2 SQIVND (reference sequence). The CDR3 contains 16 residues. Trimming pared 1 base from V and 0 bases from J, leaving 12 bases between. DNA of the CDR3: TGTGCCAGTAGTATAGGTTGGGACCATTTGAACACTGAAGCTTTCTTT. This gives the protein CASSIGWDHLNTEAFF.

This clonotype was seen only a few times. The chain employs TRBV10-3 and TRBJ2-3, with TRBD2 identical over 11 bases. CDR1 and CDR2 from the germline V gene are ENHRY and SYGVKD. The CDR3 is 15 amino acids. Trimming took 0 bases from V and 4 from J; bases not matched to a gene: 0. The chain's CDR3 is CAISESSGGADTQYF. Written as DNA, the CDR3 is TGTGCCATCAGTGAGTCTAGCGGGGGGGCAGATACGCAGTATTTT.

The genes are TRBV3-1 and TRBJ2-3; weak D call: TRBD2 (5 bases). Germline assignment: CDR1 LGHDT and CDR2 YNNKEL (reference sequence). The CDR3 has 13 amino acids. V was cut by 1 base and J by 7 bases, with 9 bases left in between. The CDR3 DNA is TGTGCCAGCAGCCAAGGAGTAGCGCATACGCAGTATTTT. Its protein is CASSQGVAHTQYF.

In its sample, this clonotype was seen many times. The chain links TRBV24-1 to TRBJ2-3, with TRBD2 as a possible D gene (5 bases). With 6 bases removed from V and 3 bases from J, the gap between germline ends came to 15 bases. Germline V lookup: CDR1 KGHDR, CDR2 SFDVKD. CDR3 length: 15 amino acids. DNA of the CDR3: TGTGCCACCAGTACCGCAAAGGGCGGGACAGATACGCAGTATTTT. Protein sequence: CATSTAKGGTDTQYF.

This clonotype has just a few counts. The chain uses TRBV4-3 and TRBJ1-2; 8 bases fit TRBD1. Germline CDR1 LGHNA, CDR2 YSLEER. Germline trimming cut 1 base from V and 5 bases from J; bases unmatched to any gene: 6. The CDR3 extends over 15 amino acids. The CDR3 sequence is CASSQVQGDPYGYTF. The CDR3 nucleotides read TGCGCCAGCAGCCAAGTACAGGGGGACCCTTATGGCTACACCTTC.

This clonotype was counted only a few times. The chain combines TRBV2 with TRBJ2-3, with D unresolved. The CDR3 has 11 residues. The V gene's germline CDR1 is SNHLY and CDR2 FYNNEI. Deletions cut 8 bases from V and 2 bases from J, with 5 bases between. The CDR3 is CASLTTDTQYF. Written as DNA, the CDR3 is TGTGCCAGCTTAACCACAGATACGCAGTATTTT.

This clonotype showed up just a few times. This CDR3 is CASSPITERQGLAGELFF. CDR3 DNA: TGTGCCAGCAGCCCCATCACGGAAAGACAGGGGTTAGCCGGGGAGCTGTTTTTT. The V call is TRBV7-9, the J call TRBJ2-2; 8 bases map to TRBD1. This CDR3 is built from 18 residues. Germline V gene data show CDR1 as SEHNR and CDR2 as FQNEAQ (reference sequence). With V trimmed by 5 bases and J by 6 bases, 17 bases remained unmatched.

The rearrangement links TRBV11-1 to TRBJ1-4; tentatively, D is TRBD1 (6 bases). CDR1 and CDR2 from the germline V gene are SGHAT and FQDESV (reference sequence). The CDR3 is 15 amino acids. Trimming pared 4 bases from V and 8 bases from J, leaving 17 bases between. This chain's CDR3 is CASSSGHSDREKLFF. The CDR3, as DNA: TGTGCCAGCAGCTCGGGACATTCAGACCGGGAAAAACTGTTTTTT.

The chain recombines TRBV20-1 with TRBJ2-3; TRBD2 matches 8 bases. Germline V lookup: CDR1 DFQATT, CDR2 SNEGSKA (reference sequence). Germline trimming cut 3 bases from V and 1 base from J; bases unmatched to any gene: 6. This CDR3 is built from 15 residues. The CDR3 bases are TGCAGTGCTAGTGCATTAGCGGGGCGCACAGATACGCAGTATTTT. The encoded protein is CSASALAGRTDTQYF.